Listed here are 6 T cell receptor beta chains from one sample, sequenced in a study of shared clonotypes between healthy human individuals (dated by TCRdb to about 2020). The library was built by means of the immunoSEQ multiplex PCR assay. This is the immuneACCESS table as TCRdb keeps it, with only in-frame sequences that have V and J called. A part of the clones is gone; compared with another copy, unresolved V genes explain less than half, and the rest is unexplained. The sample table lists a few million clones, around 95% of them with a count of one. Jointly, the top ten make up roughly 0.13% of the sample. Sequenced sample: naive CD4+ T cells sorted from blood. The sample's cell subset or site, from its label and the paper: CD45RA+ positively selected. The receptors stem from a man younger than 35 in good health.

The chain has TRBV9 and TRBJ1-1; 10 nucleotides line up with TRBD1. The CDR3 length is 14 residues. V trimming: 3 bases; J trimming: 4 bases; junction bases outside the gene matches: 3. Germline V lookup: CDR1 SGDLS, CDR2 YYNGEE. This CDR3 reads CASSARDRGTEAFF. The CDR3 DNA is TGTGCCAGCAGCGCCCGGGACAGGGGCACTGAAGCTTTCTTT.

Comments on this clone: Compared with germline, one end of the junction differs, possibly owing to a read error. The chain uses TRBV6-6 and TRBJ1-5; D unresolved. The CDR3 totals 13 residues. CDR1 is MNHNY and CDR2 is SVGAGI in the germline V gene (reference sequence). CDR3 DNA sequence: TGTGCCAGCAGATACTCAGAGGGTCAGCCCCAGCATTTT. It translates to CASRYSEGQPQHF.

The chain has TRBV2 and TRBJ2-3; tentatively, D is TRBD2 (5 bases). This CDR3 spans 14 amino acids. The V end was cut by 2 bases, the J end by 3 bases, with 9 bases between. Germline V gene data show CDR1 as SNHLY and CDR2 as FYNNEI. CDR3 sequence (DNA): TGTGCCAGCAGTGAAATAACTAGTACAGATACGCAGTATTTT. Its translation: CASSEITSTDTQYF.

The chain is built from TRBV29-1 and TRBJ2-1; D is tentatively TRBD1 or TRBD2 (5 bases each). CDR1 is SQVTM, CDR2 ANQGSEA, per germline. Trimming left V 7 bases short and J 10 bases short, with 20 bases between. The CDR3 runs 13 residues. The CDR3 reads CSADRGPREEQFF. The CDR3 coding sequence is TGCAGCGCGGACCGGGGCCCAAGGGAGGAGCAGTTCTTC.

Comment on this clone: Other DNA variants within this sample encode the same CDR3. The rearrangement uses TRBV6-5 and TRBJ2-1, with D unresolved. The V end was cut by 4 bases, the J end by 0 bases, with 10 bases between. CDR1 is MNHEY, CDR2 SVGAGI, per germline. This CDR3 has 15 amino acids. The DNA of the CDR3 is TGTGCCAGCAGTTCAACTCCCAGCTCCTACAATGAGCAGTTCTTC. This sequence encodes CASSSTPSSYNEQFF.

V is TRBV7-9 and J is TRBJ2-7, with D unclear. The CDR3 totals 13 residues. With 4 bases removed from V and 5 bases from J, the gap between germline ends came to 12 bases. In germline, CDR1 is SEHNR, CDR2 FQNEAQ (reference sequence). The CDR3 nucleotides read TGTGCCAGCAGCTCTCAATGGGGAAACGAGCAGTACTTC. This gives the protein CASSSQWGNEQYF.